The entry below describes one T cell receptor (beta chain). V was pared by 4 bases and J by 3 bases, with 9 bases of the junction left unmatched. CDR1 is SGHDT and CDR2 is YYEEEE in the germline V gene. CDR3 length: 16 amino acids. These data belong to a study of T cell changes during pregnancy in multiple sclerosis. TCRdb's table, derived via immunoSEQ multiplex PCR, lists solely in-frame clones and lacks some. Of tens of thousands of clones in the sample, around 91% were seen once. The clonotype comes from a female donor in good health, enrolled as a control in a pregnancy study. The genes are TRBV5-6 and TRBJ2-7; 11 bases align to TRBD1. The material was peripheral blood, obtained after pregnancy. The CDR3 DNA sequence: TGTGCCAGCAGCCCGGGACAGGGGGTCTCGTTCTACGAGCAGTACTTC. The encoded protein is CASSPGQGVSFYEQYF.